The 23 T cell receptor beta chains below come from one sample, sequenced in a study of vaccination effects on CD4 cells after COVID-19. Antigen-specific CD4+ T cell clonotypes were called by their expansion after viral peptide-pool culture in ViraFEST. Once cultured for more than nine days, the cells underwent separation to obtain CD4+ T cells. These TCRs' antigens remain unknown. The assay was immunoSEQ multiplex PCR, and TCRdb's table has in-frame clones only and misses some. The data contain approximately 54,000 clones, 80% to 85% of them singletons. The specimen comprised CD4+ T cells from PBMCs cultured with HCoV-229E spike peptides, sampled before COVID-19 vaccination. Receptors originate from a human donor who received a COVID-19 vaccine.

V usage is TRBV25-1 and J usage is TRBJ1-1, with D hard to call. The ends were cut back, 0 bases at V and 0 bases at J, with 5 bases in the middle. This CDR3 is 14 amino acids long. Germline V gene data show CDR1 as MGHDK and CDR2 as SYGVNS. DNA of the CDR3: TGTGCCAGCAGTGAATACACTGTGAACACTGAAGCTTTCTTT. Its translation is CASSEYTVNTEAFF.

The rearrangement links TRBV4-1 to TRBJ2-1; 11 bases agree with TRBD2. The CDR3 has 21 amino acids. The germline V gene has CDR1 MGHRA and CDR2 YSYEKL. J lost 0 bases, V lost 3 bases, and 16 bases had no gene match. This CDR3 is CASSHNKGGSGGAFSYNEQFF. The CDR3 DNA sequence: TGCGCCAGCAGCCACAACAAAGGGGGTAGCGGGGGGGCCTTCTCCTACAATGAGCAGTTCTTC.

This sequence joins TRBV23-1 and TRBJ1-5, with D uncertain. TRBV23-1 qualifies as an ORF whose function is uncertain. The CDR3 consists of 12 residues. Deletions cut 4 bases from V and 4 bases from J, with 5 bases between. In DNA, the CDR3 is TGCGCCAGCAGTCTAGATAATCAGCCCCAGCATTTT. Its translation: CASSLDNQPQHF.

The chain joins TRBV6-2 or TRBV6-3 to TRBJ1-2, with D uncertain. V was pared by 6 bases and J by 3 bases, with 8 bases between. The germline CDR1 and CDR2 sequences are MNHEY and SVGEGT. The CDR3 is made up of 12 amino acids. This CDR3 reads CASSPGDYGYTF. DNA for the CDR3: TGTGCCAGCAGCCCTGGGGACTATGGCTACACCTTC.

J is TRBJ2-1 and V is TRBV3-1 (or the pseudogene TRBV3-2); no reliable D call. This CDR3 region has 14 residues. Trimming removed 2 bases from V and 9 bases from J, with 14 bases in between. Looked up from germline, CDR1 is LGHDT and CDR2 is YNNKEL (reference sequence). The CDR3 region has the DNA TGTGCCAGCAGCCAATCGTCCCAACTACCTGAGCAGTTCTTC. Its protein product is CASSQSSQLPEQFF.

The chain carries TRBV5-1 and TRBJ1-4; D is unresolved. The CDR3 covers 13 residues. Trimming removed 0 bases from V and 7 bases from J, with 7 bases in between. Germline V lookup: CDR1 SGHRS, CDR2 YFSETQ. The CDR3 region is CASSLGPTEKLFF. The CDR3 nucleotides read TGCGCCAGCAGCTTGGGGCCCACTGAAAAACTGTTTTTT.

J is TRBJ2-3 and V is TRBV10-1; D might be TRBD2 (5 bases). Trimming removed 2 bases at V and 2 bases at J, with 20 bases between. The length of the CDR3 is 18 residues. Germline-derived CDR1 and CDR2 are WNHNN and SYGVQD (reference sequence). CDR3 protein: CASSENVLGAGPTDTQYF. As DNA, the CDR3 is TGCGCCAGCAGTGAGAATGTTTTGGGAGCTGGGCCCACAGATACGCAGTATTTT.

V gene TRBV5-6 combines with J gene TRBJ2-5, with 9 bases aligning to TRBD2. The CDR3 runs to 16 residues. The V and J ends lost 4 bases and 6 bases, in that order; junction bases with no gene match: 13. Germline V gene lookup returns CDR1 SGHDT and CDR2 YYEEEE. Written as DNA, the CDR3 is TGTGCCAGCAGCCTGCGTACAGCGGGGGGTGGAAAGACCCAGTACTTC. It is translated as CASSLRTAGGGKTQYF.

As DNA, the CDR3 is TGTGCCATCAGGGGAGGGGGCGCGTCCGGGGAGCTGTTTTTT. It codes for CAIRGGGASGELFF. The rearrangement links TRBV10-3 to TRBJ2-2, with D perhaps being TRBD1 or TRBD2 (7 bases each). The CDR3 runs 14 residues. Germline CDR1 is ENHRY and CDR2 is SYGVKD. The V end lost 6 bases, the J end lost 6 bases, and 14 bases lay between the germline ends.

This rearrangement joins TRBV9 to TRBJ1-3; D may be TRBD1 (6 bases). The V end lost 0 bases, the J end lost 1 base, and 11 bases lay between the germline ends. Germline V gene sequence: CDR1 SGDLS, CDR2 YYNGEE. The CDR3 consists of 16 residues. This chain's CDR3 is CASSVAPRGSGNTIYF. The CDR3 nucleotides are TGTGCCAGCAGCGTAGCTCCTAGGGGGTCTGGAAACACCATATATTTT.

J is TRBJ2-1 and V is TRBV6-5; D possibly corresponds to TRBD1 (5 bases). Germline CDR1 MNHEY, CDR2 SVGAGI. V lost 2 bases and J 7 bases, leaving 15 bases between the germline ends. There are 15 residues in the CDR3. The CDR3 sequence: CASSYAGIRINEQFF. CDR3 in DNA: TGTGCCAGCAGTTACGCAGGGATCAGGATAAATGAGCAGTTCTTC.

The chain combines TRBV5-1 with TRBJ1-1; maybe TRBD1 (6 bases). Germline values: CDR1 SGHRS, CDR2 YFSETQ. Trimming stripped 4 bases from V and 3 bases from J, with 13 bases between. CDR3 length equals 14 residues. The DNA of the CDR3 is TGCGCCAGCAGCGGCGGGGGGCCGGACACTGAAGCTTTCTTT. It translates to CASSGGGPDTEAFF.

The CDR3 DNA reads TGTGCCAGCAGCTTAGGACTAGCGGGGGGGCACGAGCAGTTCTTC. Amino acid sequence: CASSLGLAGGHEQFF. The rearrangement links TRBV7-2 to TRBJ2-1; 14 bases are shared with TRBD2. This CDR3 comprises 15 residues. Germline V CDR1 and CDR2: SGHTA, FQGNSA. The trim removed 1 base at V and 10 bases at J, leaving 3 bases unmatched.

This chain connects TRBV7-2 to TRBJ1-4, with D unresolved. The CDR3 is made up of 15 amino acids. Trimming stripped 4 bases from V and 4 bases from J, with 13 bases between. Germline V gene sequence: CDR1 SGHTA, CDR2 FQGNSA. The chain's CDR3 is CASSSRRGYNEKLFF. The CDR3 DNA sequence: TGTGCCAGCAGCTCAAGACGGGGTTATAATGAAAAACTGTTTTTT.

The CDR3 spells CASRSSYEQYV. The CDR3, as DNA: TGTGCCAGCAGGTCCAGCTACGAGCAGTACGTC. J is TRBJ2-7 and V is TRBV2; the D is unclear. Germline-derived CDR1 and CDR2 are SNHLY and FYNNEI. Trimming took off 6 bases at V and 3 bases at J, with 6 bases between the two ends. The CDR3 is 11 amino acids.

The chain recombines TRBV12-3 or TRBV12-4 with TRBJ2-2, with D hard to call. CDR3 length: 12 amino acids. Trimming took 5 bases from V and 8 from J, leaving 9 bases between them. The CDR3 coding sequence is TGTGCCAGCAGTCTCTCAGTTGGGGAGCTGTTTTTT. This gives the protein CASSLSVGELFF.

The rearrangement links TRBV5-5 to TRBJ2-7, with 10 bases identical to TRBD1. The germline V gene has CDR1 SGHKS and CDR2 YYEKEE (reference sequence). V lost 0 bases to trimming and J lost 0 bases; unmatched junction nucleotides: 0. There are 15 residues in the CDR3. The CDR3 reads CASSLGQGASYEQYV. The DNA of the CDR3 is TGTGCCAGCAGCTTGGGACAGGGGGCCTCCTACGAGCAGTACGTC.

A single count supports this clone. The rearrangement uses TRBV29-1 and TRBJ2-3, with 10 bases aligning to TRBD1. The V gene's germline CDR1 is SQVTM and CDR2 ANQGSEA. V lost 5 bases, J lost 6 bases, and 5 bases stayed unmatched. This CDR3 has 13 amino acids. The CDR3 DNA is TGCAGCGTTCTGACAGGGGGCGTGGATACGCAGTATTTT. This encodes CSVLTGGVDTQYF.

This clone was seen only a few times. The chain joins TRBV5-1 to TRBJ1-6; possibly TRBD1 for D (5 bases). V lost 0 bases to trimming and J lost 5 bases, with 9 bases between them. This CDR3 region has 15 residues. Germline V lookup: CDR1 SGHRS, CDR2 YFSETQ. This CDR3 is CASSLVGRDNSPLHF. The CDR3, as DNA: TGCGCCAGCAGCTTGGTCGGCAGGGATAATTCACCCCTCCACTTT.

V gene TRBV4-3 combines with J gene TRBJ1-1; no clear D gene. This CDR3 region has 14 residues. In germline, CDR1 is LGHNA, CDR2 YSLEER. V was clipped by 4 bases and J by 2 bases, with 11 bases between them. The CDR3 region has the DNA TGCGCCAGCAGCCCCTCTAAGGGAAACACTGAAGCTTTCTTT. Its translation: CASSPSKGNTEAFF.

V and J are TRBV5-1 and TRBJ1-3; TRBD1 might be the D (5 bases). The germline CDR1 and CDR2 sequences are SGHRS and YFSETQ. The CDR3 sequence is 15 residues long. V lost 0 bases and J 1 base, leaving 8 bases between the germline ends. As DNA, the CDR3 is TGCGCCAGCAGCTTGGACGGGGGTTCTGGAAACACCATATATTTT. Its protein is CASSLDGGSGNTIYF. The entire variable domain, with the rest obtained from reference TRBV5-1 and TRBJ1-3, is as follows: KAGVTQTPRYLIKTRGQQVTLSCSPISGHRSVSWYQQTPGQGLQFLFEYFSETQRNKGNFPGRFSGRQFSNSRSEMNVSTLELGDSALYLCASSLDGGSGNTIYFGEGSWLTVV.

J is TRBJ1-1 and V is TRBV3-1 (or the pseudogene TRBV3-2); no reliable D call. The CDR3 is made up of 13 amino acids. The germline V and J ends were trimmed by 1 base and 6 bases, with 9 bases remaining between them. Germline CDR1 LGHDT, CDR2 YNNKEL (reference sequence). The CDR3 region has the DNA TGTGCCAGCAGCCAAGGATGGTTGGCTGAAGCTTTCTTT. It translates to CASSQGWLAEAFF.

The gene calls are TRBV5-1 and TRBJ2-2, with D perhaps TRBD1 (6 bases). Trimming stripped 4 bases from V and 6 bases from J, with 16 bases between. The germline CDR1 and CDR2 sequences are SGHRS and YFSETQ. CDR3 length: 15 residues. The CDR3 loop is CASSQTSGVAGELFF. In DNA form, the CDR3 reads TGCGCCAGCAGCCAGACCTCAGGGGTGGCCGGGGAGCTGTTTTTT.